This is a list of T cell receptor beta chains from one sample in a study of blood T cell repertoires in COVID-19. The data were produced by immunoSEQ multiplex PCR, yet TCRdb's version contains in-frame clones alone and is incomplete. Altogether about 250,000 clones are present, approximately 89% being singletons, with the ten largest covering less than 4.5%. The sequencing sample was made of PBMCs or T cells enriched from blood (not recorded which). These receptors were taken from a woman younger than 45 with acute COVID-19. Both conserved end residues are part of each CDR3. Each record gives: D gene, clone size, V gene, J gene, CDR3 protein, CDR3 DNA. A D gene is named only where the DNA matches it firmly. Some rows mark clone size as missing; the rest say once, few, many or name a class of expanded clone.

>TRBD1|-|TRBV28|TRBJ1-3
CASSFPGGLQDTIYF
TGTGCCAGCAGTTTTCCAGGGGGGCTCCAGGACACCATATATTTT
>TRBD1|-|TRBV4-3|TRBJ1-2
CASSQDGQGDYGYTF
TGCGCCAGCAGCCAAGATGGGCAGGGGGACTATGGCTACACCTTC
>-|-|TRBV5-1|TRBJ1-1
CASSLDPQGTEAFF
TGCGCCAGCAGCTTGGATCCCCAGGGGACTGAAGCTTTCTTT
>-|-|TRBV25-1|TRBJ1-5
CASSDPGQPSNQPQHF
TGTGCCAGCAGTGACCCCGGTCAACCGAGCAATCAGCCCCAGCATTTT
>TRBD2|-|TRBV5-1|TRBJ2-5
CASSTLLAGGRETQYF
TGCGCCAGCAGCACCCTACTAGCGGGGGGTAGAGAGACCCAGTACTTC
>-|-|TRBV5-1|TRBJ1-1
CASSSWATGPTEAFF
TGCGCCAGCAGCTCTTGGGCAACAGGGCCCACTGAAGCTTTCTTT
>-|once|TRBV13|TRBJ2-5
CASSLASWETQYF
TGTGCCAGCAGCTTAGCTAGTTGGGAGACCCAGTACTTC
>-|-|TRBV5-1|TRBJ2-5
CASSFGTRETQYF
TGCGCCAGCAGCTTCGGGACAAGGGAGACCCAGTACTTC
>TRBD1|-|TRBV5-4|TRBJ2-2
CASSSGQGAYTGELFF
TGTGCCAGCAGCTCAGGACAGGGGGCATACACCGGGGAGCTGTTTTTT
>-|-|TRBV6-4|TRBJ1-2
CASRRHRYGYTF
TGTGCCAGCAGGAGACATCGCTATGGCTACACCTTC
>TRBD2|-|TRBV27|TRBJ2-2
CASSVTSGGFGTGELFF
TGTGCCAGCAGTGTAACTAGCGGGGGGTTTGGCACCGGGGAGCTGTTTTTT
>TRBD1|-|TRBV5-4|TRBJ1-3
CASSLGHHRGGSGNTIYF
TGTGCCAGCAGCTTAGGCCACCACAGGGGAGGCTCTGGAAACACCATATATTTT
>-|once|TRBV27|TRBJ1-2
CASSPLLRDSPGYTF
TGTGCCAGCAGTCCTCTCCTCCGGGACTCACCTGGCTACACCTTC
>-|-|TRBV19|TRBJ2-7
CASSGLGSSYEQYF
TGTGCCAGTTCAGGGTTGGGCTCCAGCTACGAGCAGTACTTC
>-|-|TRBV3-1/TRBV3-2|TRBJ2-7
CASSSIAYEQYF
TGTGCCAGCAGCAGCATCGCCTACGAGCAGTACTTC
>-|-|TRBV7-2|TRBJ1-3
CASSLGSARNTIYF
TGTGCCAGCAGCTTGGGCTCGGCTCGAAACACCATATATTTT
>TRBD1|-|TRBV28|TRBJ1-3
CASSLWTGGFGNTIYF
TGTGCCAGCAGTCTGTGGACAGGGGGGTTTGGAAACACCATATATTTT
>TRBD2|-|TRBV24-1|TRBJ2-2
CASNSGGTGELFF
TGTGCCAGCAATTCCGGGGGGACCGGGGAGCTGTTTTTT
>-|-|TRBV7-6|TRBJ1-1
CASSYRGNTEAFF
TGTGCCAGCAGCTATAGGGGGAACACTGAAGCTTTCTTT
>TRBD1|-|TRBV7-2|TRBJ1-1
CASSLYTGGFAFF
TGTGCCAGCAGCTTATATACAGGGGGCTTTGCTTTCTTT
>TRBD1|-|TRBV27|TRBJ1-1
CASSFHRGNTEAFF
TGTGCCAGCAGTTTTCACAGGGGGAACACTGAAGCTTTCTTT
>TRBD1|-|TRBV24-1|TRBJ1-6
CATSDSGQGSGSPLHF
TGTGCCACCAGTGATTCGGGACAGGGTTCGGGTTCACCCCTCCACTTT
>TRBD1|-|TRBV10-2|TRBJ1-5
CASNRGGNQPQHF
TGCGCCAGTAACAGGGGGGGGAATCAGCCCCAGCATTTT
>TRBD2|-|TRBV10-3|TRBJ2-7
CAIRGSGAGGPRGSYEQYF
TGTGCCATCAGAGGCTCTGGCGCGGGGGGGCCTCGAGGCTCCTACGAGCAGTACTTC
>-|-|TRBV9|TRBJ1-1
CASSVAGDGYEAFF
TGTGCCAGCAGCGTAGCGGGAGATGGATATGAAGCTTTCTTT
>-|-|TRBV29-1|TRBJ1-2
CSALSETVFYGYTF
TGCAGCGCCCTTAGCGAGACGGTGTTCTATGGCTACACCTTC
>-|-|TRBV6-2/TRBV6-3|TRBJ2-3
CASSYDRATQYF
TGTGCCAGCAGTTACGATAGAGCTACGCAGTATTTT
>TRBD1|-|TRBV2|TRBJ2-1
CASMDRVSYNEQFF
TGTGCCAGCATGGACAGGGTCTCCTACAATGAGCAGTTCTTC
>-|-|TRBV5-1|TRBJ2-6
CASSLAPGSGANVLTF
TGCGCCAGCAGCTTGGCCCCGGGATCTGGGGCCAACGTCCTGACTTTC
>-|-|TRBV18|TRBJ1-2
CASSPAGEGGYTF
TGTGCCAGCTCCCCCGCCGGGGAGGGTGGCTACACCTTC
>-|-|TRBV7-2|TRBJ2-5
CASSHKTGRETQYF
TGTGCCAGCAGCCACAAGACAGGGAGGGAGACCCAGTACTTC
>TRBD1|-|TRBV7-3|TRBJ1-6
CASSLKGDRASSPLHF
TGTGCCAGCAGCTTAAAAGGGGACAGGGCAAGTTCACCCCTCCACTTT
>TRBD1|once|TRBV7-2|TRBJ2-5
CASSYDRGSQETQYF
TGTGCCAGCAGCTACGACAGGGGGTCCCAAGAGACCCAGTACTTC
>-|-|TRBV12-5|TRBJ1-5
CASGPVTQGNGNQPQHF
TGTGCTAGTGGTCCCGTGACTCAGGGAAACGGCAATCAGCCCCAGCATTTT
>-|-|TRBV28|TRBJ1-4
CASSRAGEKLFF
TGTGCCAGCAGCCGGGCGGGGGAAAAACTGTTTTTT
>TRBD1|-|TRBV24-1|TRBJ1-4
CATSDSTGVREKLFF
TGTGCCACCAGTGACTCGACAGGGGTCCGGGAAAAACTGTTTTTT
>-|many|TRBV29-1|TRBJ1-1
CSVADSVNTEAFF
TGCAGCGTTGCTGACAGCGTGAACACTGAAGCTTTCTTT
>TRBD1|-|TRBV5-4|TRBJ2-7
CASSLSGGRSYEQYF
TGTGCCAGCAGCTTATCAGGGGGTCGCTCCTACGAGCAGTACTTC
>-|-|TRBV30|TRBJ1-6
CAWSTDSYSPLHF
TGTGCCTGGAGTACGGACAGCTATTCACCCCTCCACTTT
>TRBD1|-|TRBV7-6|TRBJ1-6
CASSLEAGGHNSPLHF
TGTGCCAGCAGCTTAGAGGCAGGGGGCCATAATTCACCCCTCCACTTT
>TRBD2|-|TRBV9|TRBJ2-7
CASSAGGDTRSYEQYF
TGTGCCAGCAGCGCGGGGGGGGACACTAGGTCCTACGAGCAGTACTTC
>TRBD2|once|TRBV29-1|TRBJ2-1
CSVVRGLAGHNEQFF
TGCAGCGTTGTAAGAGGACTAGCGGGGCACAATGAGCAGTTCTTC
>-|-|TRBV30|TRBJ1-1
CAWSVPGGGTEAFF
TGTGCCTGGAGTGTACCGGGGGGAGGCACTGAAGCTTTCTTT
>-|-|TRBV7-9|TRBJ2-3
CASLPGVSTDTQYF
TGTGCCAGCCTTCCGGGGGTTAGCACAGATACGCAGTATTTT
>-|-|TRBV7-9|TRBJ2-2
CASSLEEGGTGELFF
TGTGCCAGCAGCTTAGAAGAGGGTGGCACCGGGGAGCTGTTTTTT
>TRBD1|-|TRBV18|TRBJ2-7
CASSPLISRTGTKKHEQYF
TGTGCCAGCTCACCCCTCATATCTCGGACAGGGACGAAGAAGCACGAGCAGTACTTC
>TRBD1|once|TRBV6-1|TRBJ1-1
CASSEGQQNTEAFF
TGTGCCAGCAGTGAGGGACAGCAGAACACTGAAGCTTTCTTT
>TRBD1|-|TRBV30|TRBJ1-1
CAWARQGFTEAFF
TGTGCCTGGGCCCGACAGGGGTTCACTGAAGCTTTCTTT
>-|once|TRBV3-1/TRBV3-2|TRBJ1-3
CASSYRAYGNTIYF
TGTGCCAGCAGCTACAGGGCCTATGGAAACACCATATATTTT
>TRBD1|-|TRBV9|TRBJ2-7
CASSAGQGAQSYEQYF
TGTGCCAGCAGCGCAGGACAGGGGGCTCAATCCTACGAGCAGTACTTC
>-|-|TRBV7-9|TRBJ1-1
CASSPPSTGVNTEAFF
TGTGCCAGCAGCCCTCCTTCGACAGGTGTGAACACTGAAGCTTTCTTT
>TRBD1|-|TRBV2|TRBJ2-7
CASGQAGRRYEQYF
TGTGCCAGTGGACAGGCCGGCCGGCGCTACGAGCAGTACTTC
>-|-|TRBV7-9|TRBJ1-1
CASSLGGGAEAFF
TGTGCCAGCAGCTTAGGCGGAGGCGCTGAAGCTTTCTTT
>-|-|TRBV4-2|TRBJ2-1
CASSQEGGRDEQFF
TGTGCCAGCAGCCAAGAAGGGGGGAGGGATGAGCAGTTCTTC
>-|-|TRBV4-1|TRBJ2-1
CASSQRPGDEQFF
TGCGCCAGCAGCCAGAGACCGGGGGATGAGCAGTTCTTC